This T cell receptor beta chain was retrieved from a study of cytomegalovirus exposure and HLA in healthy donors. General study findings and limits: Cytomegalovirus status was reportedly diagnosed by the classifier with high specificity and sensitivity. Common viral pathogens were later found to be apparently linked to several of the most significant clusters.

This CDR3 comprises 16 residues. The junction had 1 base not matched to a gene; V was cut back by 0 bases and J by 0 bases. Germline-derived CDR1 and CDR2 are SGHRS and YFSETQ. The PCR employed 60 Vbeta primers together with 13 Jbeta primers. The method was immunoSEQ multiplex PCR; TCRdb's version includes in-frame clones alone and lacks a portion of them. The sample holds about 160,000 clones; roughly 77% are singletons and the top ten take around 3.2%. Of note for this clone: As yet, its antigen is unknown.

This clonotype was obtained from a human donor in good health. The specimen sequenced was PBMCs. The chain joins TRBV5-1 to TRBJ2-3; TRBD1 matches at 10 bases. Here the CDR3 reads CASSLAGQGSTDTQYF. CDR3 coding DNA: TGCGCCAGCAGCTTGGCGGGACAGGGGAGCACAGATACGCAGTATTTT.